One sample yielded the 20 T cell receptor beta chains listed below, sequenced in a study of blood T cell repertoires in COVID-19. Data came from immunoSEQ multiplex PCR; TCRdb stores just in-frame clones and leaves some out. The sample holds 80,000 or so clones, approximately 86% seen once. Specimen: peripheral blood. Every receptor here comes from a human donor in a cohort sampled during active COVID-19.

The gene calls are TRBV5-1 and TRBJ2-7, with 15 bases matching TRBD2. Per the germline V gene, CDR1 is SGHRS and CDR2 is YFSETQ. With 0 bases clipped from V and 5 bases from J, the junction kept 0 bases outside the gene matches. The CDR3 is made up of 15 amino acids. The DNA for the CDR3 is TGCGCCAGCAGCTTGGGGACTAGCGGGAGGGACGAGCAGTACTTC. Protein product: CASSLGTSGRDEQYF.

This clone turned up a few times. The V call is TRBV7-3, the J call TRBJ1-1, with D hard to call. The CDR3 length is 14 residues. Germline CDR1 reads SGHTA; CDR2 reads FQGTGA. Trimming stripped 5 bases from V and 1 base from J, with 11 bases between. The CDR3 loop reads CASSPGIRNTEAFF. The CDR3 bases are TGTGCCAGCAGCCCCGGTATACGGAACACTGAAGCTTTCTTT.

The chain uses TRBV30 and TRBJ1-2; unclear D gene. V shed 0 bases and J shed 1 base, with 9 bases lying between them. The CDR3 has 14 amino acids. Germline CDR1 reads GTSNPN; CDR2 reads SVGIG (reference sequence). The CDR3 sequence is CAWSVGGSNYGYTF. The CDR3 bases are TGTGCCTGGAGTGTCGGAGGGAGTAACTATGGCTACACCTTC.

The chain couples TRBV29-1 to TRBJ2-5; 10 nucleotides line up with TRBD1. The V and J ends lost 7 bases and 4 bases, in that order; junction bases with no gene match: 18. There are 17 residues in the CDR3. Per the germline V gene, CDR1 is SQVTM and CDR2 is ANQGSEA. Written as DNA, the CDR3 is TGCAGCGCCTTGAAGATCAGACAGGGGGCGTCTTTAGAGACCCAGTACTTC. It is translated as CSALKIRQGASLETQYF.

J is TRBJ2-7 and V is TRBV3-1 (or the pseudogene TRBV3-2), with D perhaps TRBD1 (5 bases). V was cut by 2 bases and J by 5 bases, with 10 bases left in between. Germline V lookup: CDR1 LGHDT, CDR2 YNNKEL (reference sequence). This CDR3 comprises 13 residues. The CDR3 loop reads CASSQRRDHEQYF. The CDR3 region has the DNA TGTGCCAGCAGCCAACGCAGGGATCACGAGCAGTACTTC.

The gene calls are TRBV5-1 and TRBJ2-7; 11 bases align to TRBD2. V lost 4 bases and J lost 1; bases outside the gene matches: 4. The germline V gene has CDR1 SGHRS and CDR2 YFSETQ. CDR3 length equals 15 residues. CDR3: CASSTGTSGSYEQYF. The CDR3 DNA is TGCGCCAGCAGCACGGGGACTAGCGGATCCTACGAGCAGTACTTC.

The chain recombines TRBV6-5 with TRBJ1-2; 8 positions match TRBD1. Per germline, CDR1 MNHEY and CDR2 SVGAGI. This CDR3 is 15 amino acids long. J lost 6 bases, V lost 6 bases, and 12 bases had no gene match. Written as DNA, the CDR3 is TGTGCCAGCAGCAAAATGGGGCAGGGGGCAGATGGCTACACCTTC. Translated: CASSKMGQGADGYTF.

The chain combines TRBV6-5 with TRBJ1-5; TRBD1 matches 10 bases. Trimming took 7 bases from V and 6 from J; bases not matched to a gene: 9. CDR1 and CDR2 from the germline V gene are MNHEY and SVGAGI. There are 15 residues in the CDR3. CDR3 coding DNA: TGTGCCAGCACCAGCCGGGACAGGGGACTTCAGCCCCAGCATTTT. Protein sequence: CASTSRDRGLQPQHF.

The CDR3 here is CASSYEGARNQPQHF. The CDR3 region has the DNA TGTGCCAGCAGTTACGAGGGGGCGCGCAATCAGCCCCAGCATTTT. This chain links TRBV6-6 with TRBJ1-5; 7 nucleotides match TRBD1. The CDR3 covers 15 residues. The V segment lost 2 bases and the J segment 2 bases; nucleotides outside the gene matches: 3. Germline loops: CDR1 MNHNY, CDR2 SVGAGI (reference sequence).

This clone was recorded only once. This chain uses TRBV19 with TRBJ2-3; perhaps TRBD1 as D (6 bases). The V gene's germline CDR1 is LNHDA and CDR2 SQIVND (reference sequence). CDR3 length: 14 residues. Deletions cut 5 bases from V and 6 bases from J, with 15 bases between. In DNA form, the CDR3 reads TGTGCCAGTAGTTGGGCAGGGGCAGGGGATACGCAGTATTTT. Protein sequence: CASSWAGAGDTQYF.

The V gene is TRBV5-1, the J gene TRBJ2-7, with 11 nucleotides matching TRBD2. Germline loops: CDR1 SGHRS, CDR2 YFSETQ. Germline trimming cut 5 bases from V and 3 bases from J; bases unmatched to any gene: 7. There are 15 residues in the CDR3. The CDR3 is CASRAGTSGYYEQYF. In nucleotides, the CDR3 is TGCGCCAGCAGAGCCGGGACTAGCGGATACTACGAGCAGTACTTC.

Here the CDR3 reads CASNSRDSDLRGQFF. In DNA, the CDR3 is TGTGCCAGCAACTCCCGGGACAGTGACCTCCGTGGGCAGTTCTTC. The rearrangement joins TRBV28 to TRBJ2-1; 7 bases are a match to TRBD1. V shed 7 bases, J shed 12 bases, and the junction held 18 bases outside the gene matches. This CDR3 is built from 15 residues. The germline CDR1 and CDR2 sequences are MDHEN and SYDVKM.

V gene TRBV27 combines with J gene TRBJ1-2; D gene ambiguous. Trimming took off 5 bases at V and 2 bases at J, with 18 bases between the two ends. The CDR3 is made up of 16 amino acids. Germline CDR1 and CDR2: MNHEY and SMNVEV (reference sequence). In nucleotides, the CDR3 is TGTGCCAGCAGTCCCCTCCCCCAGAGGAGAAACTATGGCTACACCTTC. Translating it yields CASSPLPQRRNYGYTF.

The CDR3 DNA sequence: TGTGCCAGCCTTCGTAGCAGCGGAAGTTCTAATGAGCAGTTCTTC. Translation: CASLRSSGSSNEQFF. The chain is built from TRBV18 and TRBJ2-1; perhaps TRBD2 as D (5 bases). The CDR3 loop spans 15 amino acids. V was cut by 8 bases and J by 7 bases, with 21 bases left in between. CDR1 is KGHSH, CDR2 LQKENI, per germline.

The chain couples TRBV29-1 to TRBJ2-2; possible D gene TRBD1, 5 bases. Trimming cost V 6 bases and J 1 base, with 12 bases left between them. The CDR3 runs 14 residues. The germline V gene has CDR1 SQVTM and CDR2 ANQGSEA. CDR3 loop: CSVQGQRNTGELFF. Written as DNA, the CDR3 is TGCAGCGTCCAGGGCCAGCGGAACACCGGGGAGCTGTTTTTT.

The V gene is TRBV5-1, the J gene TRBJ1-3, with 9 positions matching TRBD1. Germline values: CDR1 SGHRS, CDR2 YFSETQ. The CDR3 has 17 residues. With 4 bases clipped from V and 1 base from J, the junction kept 9 bases outside the gene matches. The CDR3 spells CASSPGTGRLSGNTIYF. The CDR3 DNA reads TGCGCCAGCAGCCCTGGGACAGGGAGGCTATCTGGAAACACCATATATTTT.

The chain employs TRBV4-3 and TRBJ2-3; 9 bases map to TRBD1. This CDR3 is 15 amino acids long. The ends lost 3 bases at V and 5 bases at J; junction bases unmatched: 6. Germline CDR1 reads LGHNA; CDR2 reads YSLEER. The CDR3 region is CASSQRDRVIDTQYF. The CDR3 DNA is TGCGCCAGCAGCCAGCGGGACAGGGTTATAGATACGCAGTATTTT.

The chain carries TRBV24-1 and TRBJ2-7; weak D call: TRBD1 (5 bases). The CDR3 runs to 14 residues. V was pared by 3 bases and J by 6 bases, with 14 bases between. The germline V gene encodes CDR1 KGHDR and CDR2 SFDVKD. CDR3 sequence reads: CATSDGWQGSEQYF. CDR3 in DNA: TGTGCCACCAGTGATGGATGGCAGGGTAGCGAGCAGTACTTC.

The chain is built from TRBV9 and TRBJ2-5; possibly TRBD1 for D (6 bases). This CDR3 spans 17 amino acids. In germline, CDR1 is SGDLS, CDR2 YYNGEE. The V and J ends lost 0 bases and 5 bases respectively, with 20 bases between them. The CDR3 region is CASSVDATGRGWETQYF. The CDR3 coding sequence is TGTGCCAGCAGCGTAGATGCTACGGGCAGGGGATGGGAGACCCAGTACTTC.

The V gene is TRBV18, the J gene TRBJ2-7; a weak D match, TRBD1 (7 bases). V was shortened by 0 bases and J by 5 bases, with 14 bases between the two germline ends. The germline gives CDR1 KGHSH, CDR2 LQKENI. CDR3 length equals 15 residues. The CDR3 nucleotides read TGTGCCAGCTCACCACCCCCGGCAGGGGGGAACGAGCAGTACTTC. Translation gives CASSPPPAGGNEQYF.